Shown below are 23 T cell receptor beta chains from a single sample sequenced in a study of blood T cell repertoires in COVID-19. Profiling relied on immunoSEQ multiplex PCR, and the TCRdb table lists in-frame clones only, not all of them. This sample carries over 70,000 clones, about 80% of them seen once, and the ten largest clones take 10%. Material: peripheral blood. The receptors here all came from a woman aged 65 to 85 with acute or convalescent COVID-19.

The sample holds one count of this clone. The chain couples TRBV30 to TRBJ1-5, with TRBD1 identical over 9 bases. The germline gives CDR1 GTSNPN, CDR2 SVGIG (reference sequence). The CDR3 runs 16 residues. After removal of 2 bases from V and 3 bases from J, the junction contained 8 bases not matched to a gene. CDR3 DNA sequence: TGTGCCTGGAGTCGGAGACAGGGGGACCCCAATCAGCCCCAGCATTTT. Its translation is CAWSRRQGDPNQPQHF. Using reference TRBV30 and TRBJ1-5 for the parts outside the CDR3, the full variable domain is SQTIHQWPATLVQPVGSPLSLECTVEGTSNPNLYWYRQAAGRGLQLLFYSVGIGQISSEVPQNLSASRPQDRQFILSSKKLLLSDSGFYLCAWSRRQGDPNQPQHFGDGTRLSIL.

The genes are TRBV5-3 and TRBJ1-5, with D hard to call. TRBV5-3 is filed as an ORF, its function uncertain. V lost 6 bases, J lost 2 bases, and 18 bases lay in between. The CDR3 length is 16 residues. CDR3 amino acids: CARTIVRSGGNQPQHF. The CDR3 DNA sequence: TGTGCCAGAACCATAGTTCGATCGGGAGGCAATCAGCCCCAGCATTTT.

In this sample, this clone turned up once. The chain couples TRBV2 to TRBJ2-2, with a weak D call TRBD1 (6 bases). CDR1 SNHLY and CDR2 FYNNEI come from the germline V gene. V lost 6 bases and J lost 0, with 17 bases in between. The CDR3 totals 17 residues. CDR3 nucleotides: TGTGCCAGCAGGGTTACTCGACAGGTCGCGAACACCGGGGAGCTGTTTTTT. It is translated as CASRVTRQVANTGELFF.

This clone has just a few counts. This chain connects TRBV5-8 to TRBJ1-5; D is ambiguous. With 3 bases removed from V and 5 bases from J, the gap between germline ends came to 6 bases. Germline CDR1 and CDR2: SGHTS and YDEGEE. The CDR3 has 12 residues. The chain's CDR3 is CASSSRDQPQHF. CDR3 nucleotide sequence: TGTGCCAGCAGCTCCCGGGATCAGCCCCAGCATTTT.

This chain links TRBV30 with TRBJ2-7; D remains ambiguous. The CDR3 has 12 amino acids. Germline values: CDR1 GTSNPN, CDR2 SVGIG (reference sequence). With 6 bases removed from V and 1 base from J, the gap between germline ends came to 10 bases. The CDR3, as DNA: TGTGCCTGTCTGACTGCTTCCTACGAGCAGTACTTC. This codes for CACLTASYEQYF.

Details on this clone: This likely traces to a read error, being one base from a far larger clone. The chain links TRBV28 to TRBJ2-1; D possibly corresponds to TRBD2 (6 bases). The CDR3 is made up of 15 amino acids. The V gene lost 2 bases and the J gene lost 0 bases, with 8 bases spanning the gap. Germline V gene lookup returns CDR1 MDHEN and CDR2 SYDVKM. CDR3 sequence (DNA): TGTGCCAGCAGTTTAGCGGGGAGCTCCTACAATGAGCAGTTCTTC. Encoded protein: CASSLAGSSYNEQFF.

This chain links TRBV6-2 or TRBV6-3 with TRBJ2-7; a weak D match, TRBD2 (5 bases). The V gene's germline CDR1 is MNHEY and CDR2 SVGEGT. Trimming shortened V by 4 bases and J by 2 bases, and 9 bases separated the two germline ends. The length of the CDR3 is 13 residues. The CDR3 DNA reads as TGTGCCAGCAGTTTAACGGGGACCTACGAGCAGTACTTC. Translation: CASSLTGTYEQYF.

This clone was counted between two and nine times. The genes are TRBV11-3 and TRBJ2-3; 9 nucleotides agree with TRBD2. Germline values: CDR1 SGHNT, CDR2 YENEEA. V gave up 1 base and J gave up 1 base; unmatched junction bases: 0. The CDR3 consists of 15 residues. CDR3 in DNA: TGTGCCAGCAGCTTAGGCGGGAGGGGCACAGATACGCAGTATTTT. Translation: CASSLGGRGTDTQYF.

The V call is TRBV5-1, the J call TRBJ2-7; unclear D gene. This CDR3 region has 16 residues. The V gene's germline CDR1 is SGHRS and CDR2 YFSETQ. V lost 4 bases and J lost 0, with 17 bases in between. CDR3 DNA: TGCGCCAGCAGCGAACAGCCAAGACCGCCCTCCTACGAGCAGTACTTC. It is translated as CASSEQPRPPSYEQYF.

The rearrangement joins TRBV19 to TRBJ2-1; 9 positions agree with TRBD2. Germline V gene data show CDR1 as LNHDA and CDR2 as SQIVND (reference sequence). V gave up 0 bases and J gave up 7 bases; unmatched junction bases: 16. This CDR3 comprises 19 residues. The CDR3 coding sequence is TGTGCCAGTAGTATAGACGTCGGACGTCTAGCGGGGAAAAAAAATGAGCAGTTCTTC. Translation: CASSIDVGRLAGKKNEQFF.

This chain links TRBV2 with TRBJ1-3, with D uncertain. Per the germline V gene, CDR1 is SNHLY and CDR2 is FYNNEI. CDR3 length: 16 residues. The ends were cut back, 6 bases at V and 0 bases at J, with 15 bases in the middle. The CDR3 sequence: CASSLSGSGSGNTIYF. For the CDR3, the DNA is TGTGCCAGCAGCCTCTCGGGGTCGGGCTCTGGAAACACCATATATTTT.

This clone was seen only once. This chain joins TRBV14 and TRBJ1-2, with D unclear. Germline V gene sequence: CDR1 SGHDN, CDR2 FVKESK. This CDR3 is 14 amino acids long. Deletions cut 0 bases from V and 4 bases from J, with 9 bases between. In DNA form, the CDR3 reads TGTGCCAGCAGCCAAGACGGAGGCTTCTATGGCTACACCTTC. It encodes CASSQDGGFYGYTF. The entire variable domain, with the rest obtained from reference TRBV14 and TRBJ1-2, is as follows: EAGVTQFPSHSVIEKGQTVTLRCDPISGHDNLYWYRRVMGKEIKFLLHFVKESKQDESGMPNNRFLAERTGGTYSTLKVQPAELEDSGVYFCASSQDGGFYGYTFGSGTRLTVV.

V and J are TRBV27 and TRBJ2-1, with D tentatively TRBD2 (6 bases). CDR3 length equals 15 residues. Germline values: CDR1 MNHEY, CDR2 SMNVEV (reference sequence). Between the trimmed V and J ends, which lost 3 bases and 0 bases, there was a span of 9 bases. Here the CDR3 DNA reads TGTGCCAGCAGTTTTCGGGGGAGCTCCTACAATGAGCAGTTCTTC. It translates to CASSFRGSSYNEQFF.

The chain uses TRBV28 and TRBJ2-1, with TRBD2 identical over 7 bases. Per the germline V gene, CDR1 is MDHEN and CDR2 is SYDVKM. The length of the CDR3 is 13 residues. Trimming took 6 bases from V and 3 from J; bases not matched to a gene: 2. The CDR3 protein is CASRRGVYNEQFF. As DNA, the CDR3 is TGTGCCAGCAGACGGGGGGTCTACAATGAGCAGTTCTTC.

This clone was observed once. This chain uses TRBV7-3 with TRBJ2-1; the D gene is possibly TRBD2 (5 bases). The CDR3 covers 15 residues. V lost 6 bases, J lost 12 bases, and 24 bases lay in between. Germline lookup yields CDR1 SGHTA and CDR2 FQGTGA. CDR3 region: CASSSSAYPGDRQFF. The DNA of the CDR3 is TGTGCCAGCAGTAGTAGCGCCTACCCAGGAGACCGGCAGTTCTTC.

V usage is TRBV12-3 or TRBV12-4 and J usage is TRBJ1-2, with no clear D. V was clipped by 3 bases and J by 4 bases, with 6 bases between them. This CDR3 contains 12 residues. CDR3 DNA sequence: TGTGCCAGCAGTTTGAGTTTCTATGGCTACACCTTC. Its translation is CASSLSFYGYTF.

V is TRBV7-3 and J is TRBJ2-3; D ambiguous. This CDR3 has 14 residues. Trimming pared 5 bases from V and 1 base from J, leaving 10 bases between. Germline V CDR1 and CDR2: SGHTA, FQGTGA. The CDR3 loop is CASSAGLGTDTQYF. CDR3 coding DNA: TGTGCCAGCAGCGCCGGCCTAGGCACAGATACGCAGTATTTT. Combining the CDR3 with reference TRBV7-3 and TRBJ2-3 gives the whole variable domain GAGVSQTPSNKVTEKGKYVELRCDPISGHTALYWYRQSLGQGPEFLIYFQGTGAADDSGLPNDRFFAVRPEGSVSTLKIQRTERGDSAVYLCASSAGLGTDTQYFGPGTRLTVL.

The J gene is TRBJ1-6, the V gene TRBV5-1; D is possibly TRBD1 (5 bases). The CDR3 has 17 amino acids. Germline V gene data show CDR1 as SGHRS and CDR2 as YFSETQ. V shed 1 base and J shed 5 bases, with 16 bases lying between them. The CDR3 region has the DNA TGCGCCAGCAGCTTGTTAAGGGGCGGGGGTAATAATTCACCCCTCCACTTT. Residues: CASSLLRGGGNNSPLHF. Full variable domain (missing parts from reference TRBV5-1 and TRBJ1-6): KAGVTQTPRYLIKTRGQQVTLSCSPISGHRSVSWYQQTPGQGLQFLFEYFSETQRNKGNFPGRFSGRQFSNSRSEMNVSTLELGDSALYLCASSLLRGGGNNSPLHFGNGTRLTVT.

This clone has a handful of counts. CDR3 amino acids: CASSLYREPNQPQHF. Written as DNA, the CDR3 is TGTGCCAGCAGTCTCTACAGGGAACCCAATCAGCCCCAGCATTTT. The J gene is TRBJ1-5, the V gene TRBV6-5, with D perhaps matching TRBD1 (6 bases). The germline V and J ends were trimmed by 5 bases and 3 bases, with 14 bases remaining between them. Germline values: CDR1 MNHEY, CDR2 SVGAGI. The CDR3 length is 15 residues.

There are a few counts of this clone. The chain recombines TRBV5-1 with TRBJ2-3, with TRBD2 matching 11 bases. CDR1 and CDR2 (germline): SGHRS, YFSETQ. The length of the CDR3 is 18 residues. V was clipped by 3 bases and J by 4 bases; unmatched bases: 13. CDR3 in DNA: TGCGCCAGCAGCTCTACTAGCGGGGGACCCGGGCAGGCAGATACGCAGTATTTT. Encoded protein: CASSSTSGGPGQADTQYF.

The J gene is TRBJ2-2, the V gene TRBV19; 8 bases line up with TRBD1. The CDR3 has 15 residues. Germline-derived CDR1 and CDR2 are LNHDA and SQIVND (reference sequence). The V segment lost 6 bases and the J segment 2 bases; nucleotides outside the gene matches: 5. The CDR3 DNA reads as TGTGCCAGTAGGAGGCAGGGGGCTAACACCGGGGAGCTGTTTTTT. It encodes CASRRQGANTGELFF. Full variable domain (remainder filled in from reference TRBV19 and TRBJ2-2): DGGITQSPKYLFRKEGQNVTLSCEQNLNHDAMYWYRQDPGQGLRLIYYSQIVNDFQKGDIAEGYSVSREKKESFPLTVTSAQKNPTAFYLCASRRQGANTGELFFGEGSRLTVL.

This clone came up once. This rearrangement joins TRBV10-3 to TRBJ2-7; TRBD1 matches at 9 bases. The trim removed 4 bases at V and 9 bases at J, leaving 28 bases unmatched. This CDR3 contains 20 residues. Germline V gene lookup returns CDR1 ENHRY and CDR2 SYGVKD. CDR3 sequence: CAISGPPRTDRGRELSGQYF. The CDR3 region has the DNA TGTGCCATCAGTGGACCCCCCCGAACGGACAGGGGACGGGAGCTCTCCGGGCAGTACTTC.

The rearrangement joins TRBV7-2 to TRBJ2-2, with D possibly matching TRBD1 (6 bases). The V and J ends lost 5 bases and 0 bases respectively, with 10 bases between them. The germline CDR1 and CDR2 sequences are SGHTA and FQGNSA. The CDR3 length is 15 residues. Here the CDR3 reads CASSRDNSNTGELFF. The CDR3 nucleotides read TGTGCCAGCAGCCGGGACAACTCGAACACCGGGGAGCTGTTTTTT.